The 22 T cell receptor beta chains reported below all come from one sample, sequenced in a study of T cell responses to AZD1222 COVID-19 vaccine. Using immunoSEQ multiplex PCR, the repertoire was profiled, and TCRdb retains in-frame clones only, with some absent. The data hold 100,000 to 150,000 clones, with roughly nine tenths observed a single time. The sequencing used peripheral blood, collected on day 0 of AZD1222 vaccination. All receptors derive from an adult in good health.

This chain joins TRBV18 and TRBJ1-1; 8 bases align to TRBD1. V lost 3 bases to trimming and J lost 0 bases; unmatched junction nucleotides: 3. CDR1 and CDR2 from the germline V gene are KGHSH and LQKENI. This CDR3 has 15 residues. The CDR3 coding sequence is TGTGCCAGCTCACCGACAGGGGAACTGAACACTGAAGCTTTCTTT. Encoded protein: CASSPTGELNTEAFF.

The chain has TRBV27 and TRBJ1-1, with 8 nucleotides matching TRBD1. V lost 0 bases, J lost 7 bases, and 10 bases stayed unmatched. CDR1 MNHEY and CDR2 SMNVEV come from the germline V gene (reference sequence). The CDR3 contains 16 residues. The CDR3 protein is CASSLSGDRGLYEAFF. CDR3 DNA: TGTGCCAGCAGTTTATCCGGAGACAGGGGATTATATGAAGCTTTCTTT.

The chain combines TRBV7-9 with TRBJ1-4; 8 bases are a match to TRBD1. Germline assignment: CDR1 SEHNR and CDR2 FQNEAQ (reference sequence). The CDR3 covers 13 residues. The V segment lost 6 bases and the J segment 8 bases; nucleotides outside the gene matches: 5. This chain's CDR3 is CASRGTGGEKLFF. For the CDR3, the DNA is TGTGCCAGCAGGGGGACAGGTGGGGAAAAACTGTTTTTT.

The chain uses TRBV4-2 and TRBJ2-1; TRBD2 agrees at 8 bases. CDR1 and CDR2 (germline): LGHNA, YNFKEQ. The CDR3 loop spans 18 amino acids. V was clipped by 2 bases and J by 2 bases; unmatched bases: 11. In nucleotides, the CDR3 is TGTGCCAGCAGCCAAAAACCTCGGGGGGGGCTGACCTACAATGAGCAGTTCTTC. Translating it yields CASSQKPRGGLTYNEQFF.

The rearrangement joins TRBV7-9 to TRBJ2-7; 11 nucleotides match TRBD2. The V and J ends lost 3 bases and 2 bases, in that order; junction bases with no gene match: 12. Germline CDR1 reads SEHNR; CDR2 reads FQNEAQ (reference sequence). The length of the CDR3 is 18 residues. The CDR3 loop is CASSFVRGLAENTYEQYF. The CDR3 region has the DNA TGTGCCAGCAGCTTCGTTAGGGGACTAGCGGAAAATACCTACGAGCAGTACTTC.

The chain links TRBV25-1 to TRBJ1-5; D gene uncertain. CDR1 is MGHDK, CDR2 SYGVNS, per germline. V lost 8 bases, J lost 0 bases, and 14 bases lay in between. The CDR3 is 15 residues long. Written as DNA, the CDR3 is TGTGCCAGCTCCTTAGGACTGTTTAGCAATCAGCCCCAGCATTTT. It yields the protein CASSLGLFSNQPQHF. The full variable domain, its missing parts supplied by reference TRBV25-1 and TRBJ1-5, is EADIYQTPRYLVIGTGKKITLECSQTMGHDKMYWYQQDPGMELHLIHYSYGVNSTEKGDLSSESTVSRIRTEHFPLTLESARPSHTSQYLCASSLGLFSNQPQHFGDGTRLSIL.

The genes are TRBV5-1 and TRBJ2-7, with D possibly being TRBD2 (7 bases). The germline CDR1 and CDR2 sequences are SGHRS and YFSETQ. V was pared by 4 bases and J by 7 bases, with 15 bases between. This CDR3 comprises 13 residues. CDR3 protein: CASSRGGGREQYF. CDR3 sequence (DNA): TGCGCCAGCAGCCGAGGGGGAGGGCGAGAGCAGTACTTC.

The chain employs TRBV9 and TRBJ1-1; perhaps TRBD1 as D (6 bases). The CDR3 is 15 amino acids. V lost 2 bases to trimming and J lost 3 bases, with 14 bases between them. Germline lookup yields CDR1 SGDLS and CDR2 YYNGEE. CDR3 DNA sequence: TGTGCCAGCAGCGTGGGAATTAAGGGGGACACTGAAGCTTTCTTT. Amino acids: CASSVGIKGDTEAFF.

This clone was seen a few times. The V gene is TRBV9, the J gene TRBJ2-2; D unclear. The germline gives CDR1 SGDLS, CDR2 YYNGEE. CDR3 length: 15 amino acids. V lost 0 bases and J lost 5, with 11 bases in between. CDR3: CASSVDQRVTGELFF. CDR3 bases: TGTGCCAGCAGCGTAGATCAGAGAGTTACCGGGGAGCTGTTTTTT.

V is TRBV24-1 and J is TRBJ2-3; D gene ambiguous. The V gene's germline CDR1 is KGHDR and CDR2 SFDVKD. Trimming took 4 bases from V and 4 from J, leaving 8 bases between them. The CDR3 consists of 13 residues. The CDR3 spells CATSEPVADTQYF. In DNA form, the CDR3 reads TGTGCCACCAGTGAGCCTGTGGCAGATACGCAGTATTTT.

The chain uses TRBV6-5 and TRBJ2-7; maybe TRBD2 (7 bases). Germline V gene data show CDR1 as MNHEY and CDR2 as SVGAGI. The CDR3 has 15 amino acids. Trimming left V 6 bases short and J 2 bases short, with 17 bases between. The CDR3 sequence: CASRRGGGRTYEQYF. CDR3 bases: TGTGCCAGCAGGCGGGGAGGGGGAAGGACCTACGAGCAGTACTTC.

The rearrangement links TRBV13 to TRBJ2-2; D is ambiguous. Deletions cut 5 bases from V and 4 bases from J, with 14 bases between. Germline loops: CDR1 PRHDT, CDR2 FYEKMQ (reference sequence). The CDR3 length is 15 residues. The CDR3 nucleotides are TGTGCCAGCAGCCCCCATAGCCGGACCACCGGGGAGCTGTTTTTT. This sequence encodes CASSPHSRTTGELFF. Based on the CDR3 plus reference TRBV13 and TRBJ2-2, the full variable domain is AAGVIQSPRHLIKEKRETATLKCYPIPRHDTVYWYQQGPGQDPQFLISFYEKMQSDKGSIPDRFSAQQFSDYHSELNMSSLELGDSALYFCASSPHSRTTGELFFGEGSRLTVL.

The CDR3 DNA sequence: TGTGCCAGCAGTGACTCGTACAGGGGAAGCACAGATACGCAGTATTTT. Protein: CASSDSYRGSTDTQYF. The gene calls are TRBV6-4 and TRBJ2-3, with 7 positions matching TRBD1. The V segment lost 0 bases and the J segment 0 bases; nucleotides outside the gene matches: 3. Germline-derived CDR1 and CDR2 are MRHNA and SNTAGT. The CDR3 spans 16 residues.

The genes are TRBV9 and TRBJ1-1, with D possibly TRBD1 on 5 matching bases. V gave up 2 bases and J gave up 4 bases, with 9 bases separating them. The CDR3 totals 13 residues. Germline loops: CDR1 SGDLS, CDR2 YYNGEE. The CDR3 is CASSVGGSTEAFF. The CDR3 DNA sequence: TGTGCCAGCAGCGTGGGGGGGAGCACTGAAGCTTTCTTT.

The V call is TRBV10-3, the J call TRBJ1-5; D is uncertain. This CDR3 spans 13 amino acids. Deletions cut 2 bases from V and 7 bases from J, with 9 bases between. Germline V gene lookup returns CDR1 ENHRY and CDR2 SYGVKD. The CDR3 spells CAISEKPEQPQHF. The CDR3 DNA reads TGTGCCATCAGTGAGAAGCCAGAGCAGCCCCAGCATTTT.

The V and J genes are TRBV5-8 and TRBJ2-2, with D perhaps TRBD2 (7 bases). CDR3 size: 18 residues. The germline V gene has CDR1 SGHTS and CDR2 YDEGEE. V was trimmed by 1 base and J by 1 base, leaving 17 bases between them. CDR3 in DNA: TGTGCCAGCAGCTTGTTGTCTGGGGGGGCCCTGAACACCGGGGAGCTGTTTTTT. Protein sequence: CASSLLSGGALNTGELFF.

This clone was detected once. V gene TRBV2 combines with J gene TRBJ1-1; 7 positions match TRBD1. The germline gives CDR1 SNHLY, CDR2 FYNNEI. The junction had 9 bases not matched to a gene; V was cut back by 5 bases and J by 9 bases. This CDR3 has 13 amino acids. CDR3 DNA sequence: TGTGCCAGCAGTAGGGACAGTTACTTTAAAGCTTTCTTT. Its protein is CASSRDSYFKAFF. The full variable domain, completed using reference TRBV2 and TRBJ1-1, is EPEVTQTPSHQVTQMGQEVILRCVPISNHLYFYWYRQILGQKVEFLVSFYNNEISEKSEIFDDQFSVERPDGSNFTLKIRSTKLEDSAMYFCASSRDSYFKAFFGQGTRLTVV.

The chain carries TRBV7-2 and TRBJ1-6, with 8 bases identical to TRBD1. CDR3 length: 14 residues. Germline V gene data show CDR1 as SGHTA and CDR2 as FQGNSA. The J segment lost 10 bases and the V segment lost 3 bases, leaving 5 bases of the junction unmatched. CDR3 coding DNA: TGTGCCAGCAGCTTCGACAGGGGCGGATCACCCCTCCACTTT. It codes for CASSFDRGGSPLHF. The full variable domain, its missing parts supplied by reference TRBV7-2 and TRBJ1-6, is GAGVSQSPSNKVTEKGKDVELRCDPISGHTALYWYRQSLGQGLEFLIYFQGNSAPDKSGLPSDRFSAERTGGSVSTLTIQRTQQEDSAVYLCASSFDRGGSPLHFGNGTRLTVT.

V gene TRBV24-1 combines with J gene TRBJ2-1; TRBD2 matches 9 bases. V lost 3 bases to trimming and J lost 8 bases; unmatched junction nucleotides: 7. CDR3 length: 15 amino acids. CDR1 is KGHDR and CDR2 is SFDVKD in the germline V gene. DNA for the CDR3: TGTGCCACCAGTGATCCGACCGGGACTAGCTATGAGCAGTTCTTC. Residues: CATSDPTGTSYEQFF.

This sequence joins TRBV30 and TRBJ1-3, with a tentative D call TRBD1 (5 bases). The V end lost 0 bases, the J end lost 4 bases, and 10 bases lay between the germline ends. Germline CDR1 and CDR2: GTSNPN and SVGIG (reference sequence). CDR3 length: 14 residues. CDR3 sequence (DNA): TGTGCCTGGAGTGTATGGGGGGTAGGAAACACCATATATTTT. It codes for CAWSVWGVGNTIYF.

This chain uses TRBV9 with TRBJ2-5; the D gene is possibly TRBD1 (5 bases). The CDR3 is 14 residues long. The V gene lost 2 bases and the J gene lost 1 base, with 9 bases spanning the gap. The V gene's germline CDR1 is SGDLS and CDR2 YYNGEE. The CDR3, as DNA: TGTGCCAGCAGCGTTTCGACAGCCCAAGAGACCCAGTACTTC. Amino acids: CASSVSTAQETQYF.

This clone occurred once. The rearrangement joins TRBV19 to TRBJ1-3, with 8 bases fitting TRBD1. V lost 7 bases and J lost 2; bases outside the gene matches: 7. This CDR3 is 15 amino acids long. CDR1 and CDR2 (germline): LNHDA, SQIVND (reference sequence). The CDR3 DNA reads TGTGCCAGTATGGGACAGGTACGCGCTGGAAACACCATATATTTT. It is translated as CASMGQVRAGNTIYF.